The 8 T cell receptor beta chains given below trace back to one sample, sequenced in a study of cytomegalovirus exposure and HLA in healthy donors. PCR primers comprised 60 Vbeta and 13 Jbeta primers. Clones were read by immunoSEQ multiplex PCR, and TCRdb kept only the in-frame ones, dropping some. Of over 200,000 clones listed, almost 70% are singletons. What was sequenced was PBMCs. The receptor set was obtained from a man in his forties or fifties in good health and CMV-seropositive.

The chain couples TRBV5-4 to TRBJ1-2; 11 bases are shared with TRBD1. The germline V gene encodes CDR1 SGHNT and CDR2 YYREEE (reference sequence). V gave up 0 bases and J gave up 7 bases; unmatched junction bases: 8. The CDR3 totals 16 residues. DNA of the CDR3: TGTGCCAGCAGCTTGGCGGCGGACAGGGGGCTTAGTGGCTACACCTTC. Its translation: CASSLAADRGLSGYTF.

The chain couples TRBV29-1 to TRBJ1-2; D not certain. Germline CDR1 reads SQVTM; CDR2 reads ANQGSEA. V lost 2 bases and J 13 bases, leaving 17 bases between the germline ends. The CDR3 has 12 residues. The DNA for the CDR3 is TGCAGCGTTGAAACCGTTTCCTTAGAGGGCACCTTC. Residues: CSVETVSLEGTF.

This rearrangement joins TRBV7-2 to TRBJ2-7; 11 nucleotides match TRBD1. This CDR3 spans 14 amino acids. V trimming: 5 bases; J trimming: 5 bases; junction bases outside the gene matches: 5. Germline loops: CDR1 SGHTA, CDR2 FQGNSA. CDR3 nucleotide sequence: TGTGCCAGCAGCAGGACAGGGGGCGTCCACGAGCAGTACTTC. This sequence encodes CASSRTGGVHEQYF.

The genes are TRBV28 and TRBJ1-4; possibly TRBD1 for D (5 bases). Germline V lookup: CDR1 MDHEN, CDR2 SYDVKM. This CDR3 is 15 amino acids long. V lost 6 bases to trimming and J lost 5 bases, with 16 bases between them. The CDR3 reads CASSRGGPRNEKLFF. The CDR3 coding sequence is TGTGCCAGCAGCCGGGGGGGTCCCCGAAATGAAAAACTGTTTTTT.

A single count supports this clone. This chain uses TRBV7-9 with TRBJ2-1, with TRBD2 matching 11 bases. Trimming at V came to 2 bases and at J to 0 bases, leaving 9 bases not matched to a gene. CDR1 and CDR2 (germline): SEHNR, FQNEAQ (reference sequence). The CDR3 is 19 amino acids. The CDR3 DNA reads as TGTGCCAGCAGCTTAAAGAGACTAGCGGGGAAAAGCTCCTACAATGAGCAGTTCTTC. It is translated as CASSLKRLAGKSSYNEQFF.

The chain employs TRBV18 and TRBJ1-3, with D maybe TRBD1 (6 bases). Deletions cut 5 bases from V and 2 bases from J, with 10 bases between. This CDR3 has 14 residues. Germline assignment: CDR1 KGHSH and CDR2 LQKENI. DNA of the CDR3: TGTGCCAGCTCAGTTGGGGGCGCTGGAAACACCATATATTTT. As protein: CASSVGGAGNTIYF. Complete variable domain (other parts from reference TRBV18 and TRBJ1-3): NAGVMQNPRHLVRRRGQEARLRCSPMKGHSHVYWYRQLPEEGLKFMVYLQKENIIDESGMPKERFSAEFPKEGPSILRIQQVVRGDSAAYFCASSVGGAGNTIYFGEGSWLTVV.

The rearrangement uses TRBV19 and TRBJ1-2; 8 bases are shared with TRBD1. V was pared by 6 bases and J by 5 bases, with 8 bases of the junction left unmatched. Germline V gives CDR1 LNHDA, CDR2 SQIVND (reference sequence). The CDR3 length is 14 residues. CDR3 in DNA: TGTGCCAGTAGCCTCACACAGGGGGTGTATGGCTACACCTTC. Its protein product is CASSLTQGVYGYTF. The entire variable domain, with the rest obtained from reference TRBV19 and TRBJ1-2, is as follows: DGGITQSPKYLFRKEGQNVTLSCEQNLNHDAMYWYRQDPGQGLRLIYYSQIVNDFQKGDIAEGYSVSREKKESFPLTVTSAQKNPTAFYLCASSLTQGVYGYTFGSGTRLTVV.

The genes are TRBV19 and TRBJ2-7; TRBD1 is a possible D gene (5 bases). Trimming left V 3 bases short and J 3 bases short, with 15 bases between. CDR1 and CDR2 from the germline V gene are LNHDA and SQIVND (reference sequence). The CDR3 runs 15 residues. CDR3 loop: CASSILSDSNYEQYF. Here the CDR3 DNA reads TGTGCCAGTAGTATCCTCTCCGACAGTAACTACGAGCAGTACTTC.